These T cell receptor beta chains were read from a single sample in a study of OX40 agonist ivuxolimab in advanced cancers. Profiled with immunoSEQ multiplex PCR; TCRdb holds only in-frame clones, not every one. This sample has tens of thousands of clones, with about 85% found just once. The input for sequencing was CD4+ or CD8+ T cells sorted from blood, taken in a trial of the OX40 agonist ivuxolimab. These receptor sequences come from an adult with an advanced solid tumor such as melanoma, head and neck, liver or kidney cancer. The CDR3 runs from the conserved cysteine through the conserved F or W. D genes are given only for firm matches. A clone size is listed for some rows: how often the clone was seen (once, few, many), or a class if it is expanded.

V gene	CDR3 length	D gene	clone size	J gene	CDR3 DNA	CDR3 protein
TRBV10-3	13	NA	few	TRBJ1-5	TGTGCCATCGGCACAGGGTTGGGTCAGCCCCAGCATTTT	CAIGTGLGQPQHF
TRBV28	18	TRBD2	NA	TRBJ2-7	TGTGCCAGCAGTTTATTAGGGGGGACTAGCGGGACAATCTGGGAGCAGTACTTC	CASSLLGGTSGTIWEQYF
TRBV11-2	15	NA	NA	TRBJ2-2	TGTGCCAGCAGCTTTGAGGGACTGGGCACCGGGGAGCTGTTTTTT	CASSFEGLGTGELFF
TRBV12-5	19	TRBD2	NA	TRBJ2-1	TGTGCTAGTGCCTCTTTGGGACTAGCGGGAGTCGCTCCCTACAATGAGCAGTTCTTC	CASASLGLAGVAPYNEQFF
TRBV5-1	15	TRBD1	once	TRBJ2-7	TGCGCCAGCAGCGCGACCGGGACAGGGGGCGGCGAGCAGTACTTC	CASSATGTGGGEQYF
TRBV2	15	NA	NA	TRBJ1-1	TGTGCCAGCAGCGTCCAGGGGTCCCCTAACACTGAAGCTTTCTTT	CASSVQGSPNTEAFF
TRBV7-2	14	NA	NA	TRBJ2-2	TGTGCCAGCAGCTTAGGTACGAACACCGGGGAGCTGTTTTTT	CASSLGTNTGELFF
TRBV6-5	15	NA	NA	TRBJ1-6	TGTGCCAGCAGTTACTCGACGGATTATAATTCACCCCTCCACTTT	CASSYSTDYNSPLHF
TRBV28	12	NA	NA	TRBJ1-5	TGTGCCAGCAGAGCCTCCGCTCAGCCCCAGCATTTT	CASRASAQPQHF
TRBV28	12	NA	NA	TRBJ1-4	TGTGCCAGCGTCCAGGGTGGAGAAAAACTGTTTTTT	CASVQGGEKLFF
TRBV11-1	13	NA	NA	TRBJ2-5	TGTGCCAGCAGCTTTAGTGGGAGCGGGACCCAGTACTTC	CASSFSGSGTQYF
TRBV28	15	NA	NA	TRBJ2-3	TGTGCCAGCAGCTCGGCGGGGTCTACCACAGATACGCAGTATTTT	CASSSAGSTTDTQYF
TRBV6-1	15	TRBD1	NA	TRBJ1-5	TGTGCCAGCAGGGAGGGACAGGTTAGCAATCAGCCCCAGCATTTT	CASREGQVSNQPQHF
TRBV30	13	TRBD1	NA	TRBJ1-4	TGTGCCTGGAGTGAGGACAGGGGTCAAAAACTGTTTTTT	CAWSEDRGQKLFF
TRBV5-1	12	NA	NA	TRBJ2-5	TGCGCCAGCAGCTTGAACCCGGAGACCCAGTACTTC	CASSLNPETQYF
TRBV19	15	NA	NA	TRBJ2-2	TGTGCCAGTAGAGGAAGGACAGTGAACACCGGGGAGCTGTTTTTT	CASRGRTVNTGELFF
TRBV9	16	TRBD2	NA	TRBJ2-3	TGTGCCAGCAGCCGCAGCGGGGGGGCCAGCACAGATACGCAGTATTTT	CASSRSGGASTDTQYF
TRBV5-1	14	NA	NA	TRBJ2-4	TGCGCCAGCAGCTTGGTGTTAGGGGAAAACATTCAGTACTTC	CASSLVLGENIQYF
TRBV5-6	15	NA	NA	TRBJ2-7	TGTGCCAGCACCCGAGGGGGACTAACTCAATCCGAGCAGTACTTC	CASTRGGLTQSEQYF
TRBV11-2	13	TRBD1	NA	TRBJ1-2	TGTGCCAGCAGCTCGGGACAGTACGGTGGCTACACCTTC	CASSSGQYGGYTF
TRBV11-3	15	TRBD2	NA	TRBJ2-5	TGTGCCAGCAGCTTAGCTCGGCGGGGGCAAGAGACCCAGTACTTC	CASSLARRGQETQYF
TRBV6-5	13	TRBD1	NA	TRBJ1-1	TGTGCCAGCTGGAGGGACAGGGGTTCTGAAGCTTTCTTT	CASWRDRGSEAFF
TRBV10-1	17	TRBD2	NA	TRBJ2-3	TGCGCCAGCAGTGAGGGGGGACTAAGCGGGAGCACAGATACGCAGTATTTT	CASSEGGLSGSTDTQYF
TRBV6-5	13	NA	NA	TRBJ1-1	TGTGCCAGTCGCCGGAATGGGAACACTGAAGCTTTCTTT	CASRRNGNTEAFF
TRBV30	19	TRBD1	NA	TRBJ2-4	TGTGCCTGGAACGGACAGGGGGCCCCCGTCGGGTTAGCCAAAAACATTCAGTACTTC	CAWNGQGAPVGLAKNIQYF
TRBV4-1	15	TRBD1	once	TRBJ1-5	TGCGCCAGCAGCGGACAGGCTAATAGCAATCAGCCCCAGCATTTT	CASSGQANSNQPQHF
TRBV6-1	13	NA	NA	TRBJ2-1	TGTGCCAGCTCCAGAGGGCTGGAAAATGAGCAGTTCTTC	CASSRGLENEQFF
TRBV7-9	14	TRBD1	few	TRBJ1-5	TGTGCCAGCAGCCTGACAGGGGTCAATCAGCCCCAGCATTTT	CASSLTGVNQPQHF